This T cell receptor beta chain is from a study of T-cell reconstitution after alpha-beta-depleted transplantation in children. Study-wide points: It was newly produced T cells that mostly accounted for T-cell counts and diversity one year after transplant.

TCRbeta library construction was performed incorporating unique molecular identifiers. TCRdb itself ran the PCR reads through MiXCR, one entry per CDR3 protein. The sample lists some 87,000 distinct CDR3 sequences, 15% to 18% seen once, with around a fifth in the top ten. About this clonotype: What it binds is not known.

This material consisted of PBMCs, mostly from graft donor cells, taken 180 days after TCRalphabeta/CD19-depleted stem cell transplant. The clonotype comes from a male patient aged 2 to 10 who had a stem cell transplant for acute lymphoblastic leukemia, so the T cells may come from the graft donor.

CDR3 nucleotide sequence: TGTGCCAGCAGTTTTCCCTCCCAGGGACTCTATGGCTACACCTTC. Protein sequence: CASSFPSQGLYGYTF. V and J are TRBV12-3 or TRBV12-4 and TRBJ1-2; a possible D gene is TRBD1 (5 bases). The CDR3 extends over 15 amino acids. Deletions cut 3 bases from V and 4 bases from J, with 15 bases between.